These 30 T cell receptor beta chains originate from one sample sequenced in a study of early T cells in non-severe SARS-CoV-2 infection. TCRdb redid the calling of the 5' RACE reads with MiXCR, one entry per CDR3 protein. The top ten hold about 5.8% of the sample, which has about 55,000 distinct CDR3 sequences, more than 6.5% seen once. The specimen was whole blood, collected at baseline. The receptors derive from an adult who was a healthcare worker with PCR-confirmed SARS-CoV-2 infection or an uninfected control (not recorded which).

This clonotype was picked up a small number of times. DNA for the CDR3: TGTGCCAGCAGCTTAGGGAGTAACACTGAAGCTTTCTTT. It is translated as CASSLGSNTEAFF. The genes are TRBV7-2 and TRBJ1-1, with no clear D. The germline gives CDR1 SGHTA, CDR2 FQGNSA. This CDR3 is built from 13 residues. V was clipped by 1 base and J by 2 bases, with 5 bases between them.

The rearrangement links TRBV28 to TRBJ1-4; 7 nucleotides line up with TRBD1. The germline CDR1 and CDR2 sequences are MDHEN and SYDVKM. The junction had 9 bases not matched to a gene; V was cut back by 5 bases and J by 6 bases. CDR3 size: 15 residues. In DNA form, the CDR3 reads TGTGCCAGCAGTGAACAGGGGTCCTTATATGAAAAACTGTTTTTT. Its protein product is CASSEQGSLYEKLFF.

In its sample, this clonotype was seen many times. The gene calls are TRBV2 and TRBJ2-1; no clear D. Deletions cut 7 bases from V and 7 bases from J, with 11 bases between. The germline gives CDR1 SNHLY, CDR2 FYNNEI. The CDR3 has 12 residues. The CDR3 reads CASKMTPNEQFF. In DNA form, the CDR3 reads TGTGCCAGCAAGATGACGCCGAATGAGCAGTTCTTC.

This clonotype was counted ten times or more. V is TRBV6-5 and J is TRBJ1-2; 7 nucleotides agree with TRBD1. CDR3 length: 18 residues. J gave up 0 bases and V 2 bases, and 12 bases lay outside the gene matches. CDR1 and CDR2 (germline): MNHEY, SVGAGI. CDR3 nucleotide sequence: TGTGCCAGCAGTTACCTAGGGGGACAGCATCACACTAACTATGGCTACACCTTC. This translates into CASSYLGGQHHTNYGYTF.

This chain uses TRBV14 with TRBJ1-1, with unresolved D. This CDR3 contains 16 residues. The V and J ends lost 4 bases and 5 bases respectively, with 20 bases between them. Per the germline V gene, CDR1 is SGHDN and CDR2 is FVKESK. This CDR3 is CASSRRPSPWGTEAFF. As DNA, the CDR3 is TGTGCCAGCAGCCGTAGGCCCTCTCCATGGGGAACTGAAGCTTTCTTT. The whole variable domain, remainder taken from reference TRBV14 and TRBJ1-1, is EAGVTQFPSHSVIEKGQTVTLRCDPISGHDNLYWYRRVMGKEIKFLLHFVKESKQDESGMPNNRFLAERTGGTYSTLKVQPAELEDSGVYFCASSRRPSPWGTEAFFGQGTRLTVV.

This clonotype has at least ten counts. This sequence joins TRBV5-5 and TRBJ1-4; D ambiguous. Germline CDR1 and CDR2: SGHKS and YYEKEE (reference sequence). The length of the CDR3 is 16 residues. V was clipped by 10 bases and J by 4 bases, with 23 bases between them. CDR3 nucleotide sequence: TGTGCCTCCCGGATGGGGAATCCCTGGAGTAATGAAAAACTGTTTTTT. This translates into CASRMGNPWSNEKLFF.

The genes are TRBV4-2 and TRBJ1-4; tentative D call: TRBD1 (5 bases). Germline CDR1 and CDR2: LGHNA and YNFKEQ. V was clipped by 1 base and J by 0 bases, with 9 bases between them. The length of the CDR3 is 16 residues. CDR3: CASSQGYRTTNEKLFF. The CDR3 DNA sequence: TGTGCCAGCAGCCAAGGCTACAGGACAACTAATGAAAAACTGTTTTTT.

This clonotype was observed a few times. The CDR3 sequence: CASSLGQVDTQYF. The CDR3 nucleotides read TGTGCCAGCAGCTTGGGACAGGTGGATACGCAGTATTTT. The rearrangement joins TRBV5-5 to TRBJ2-3, with a possible D match to TRBD1 (6 bases). This CDR3 is built from 13 residues. Germline V gene lookup returns CDR1 SGHKS and CDR2 YYEKEE (reference sequence). With 0 bases removed from V and 6 bases from J, the gap between germline ends came to 8 bases.

This clonotype was recorded a few times. This rearrangement joins TRBV7-9 to TRBJ2-3; TRBD1 matches at 7 bases. The CDR3 is made up of 17 amino acids. J lost 3 bases, V lost 0 bases, and 9 bases had no gene match. Germline V gives CDR1 SEHNR, CDR2 FQNEAQ (reference sequence). In DNA, the CDR3 is TGTGCCAGCAGCTTAGCCGCGGTAGGGGGCACGACAGATACGCAGTATTTT. Its translation: CASSLAAVGGTTDTQYF.

This clonotype was observed a few times. The V call is TRBV12-3 or TRBV12-4, the J call TRBJ2-5, with 8 bases lining up with TRBD1. The J segment lost 6 bases and the V segment lost 5 bases, leaving 2 bases of the junction unmatched. The CDR3 is 12 amino acids. CDR3 sequence: CASSRQGQTQYF. In nucleotides, the CDR3 is TGTGCCAGCAGTAGACAGGGGCAGACCCAGTACTTC.

This clonotype was seen repeatedly, ten times or more. V and J are TRBV29-1 and TRBJ2-1; 11 bases fit TRBD1. V lost 7 bases, J lost 8 bases, and 4 bases stayed unmatched. The length of the CDR3 is 12 residues. Per the germline V gene, CDR1 is SQVTM and CDR2 is ANQGSEA. In DNA, the CDR3 is TGCAGCGGAGGACAGGGGGCATATGAGCAGTTCTTC. It encodes CSGGQGAYEQFF.

This clonotype came up many times. This rearrangement joins TRBV7-6 to TRBJ2-5, with D possibly TRBD2 on 5 matching bases. CDR3 length: 11 amino acids. Trimming shortened V by 4 bases and J by 5 bases, and 5 bases separated the two germline ends. Germline lookup yields CDR1 SGHVS and CDR2 FNYEAQ. The chain's CDR3 is CASSSGETQYF. CDR3 coding DNA: TGTGCCAGCAGCTCGGGGGAGACCCAGTACTTC.

The DNA of the CDR3 is TGTGCCAGCAGCAAAAGGGGGTATGGCTACACCTTC. The encoded protein is CASSKRGYGYTF. This chain uses TRBV12-3 or TRBV12-4 with TRBJ1-2, with D possibly TRBD1 on 6 matching bases. Deletions cut 6 bases from V and 5 bases from J, with 10 bases between. The CDR3 covers 12 residues.

The rearrangement joins TRBV6-2 or TRBV6-3 to TRBJ2-7; D unresolved. The V and J ends lost 5 bases and 1 base respectively, with 9 bases between them. This CDR3 spans 13 amino acids. CDR1 and CDR2 from the germline V gene are MNHEY and SVGEGT. This CDR3 reads CASSVDSSYEQYF. The CDR3 coding sequence is TGTGCCAGCAGTGTAGACTCTTCCTACGAGCAGTACTTC.

This clonotype has a count of ten or more. V usage is TRBV6-5 and J usage is TRBJ1-1; D perhaps matches TRBD1 (5 bases). Trimming shortened V by 9 bases and J by 4 bases, and 12 bases separated the two germline ends. CDR1 and CDR2 (germline): MNHEY, SVGAGI. This CDR3 has 12 amino acids. CDR3 nucleotide sequence: TGTGCCAGTTCTCCTGGGGGCACTGAAGCTTTCTTT. It is translated as CASSPGGTEAFF.

This clonotype was picked up many times. The V gene is TRBV12-3 or TRBV12-4, the J gene TRBJ1-2; possible D gene TRBD1, 6 bases. The CDR3 has 15 amino acids. Trimming pared 3 bases from V and 6 bases from J, leaving 17 bases between. This CDR3 reads CASSFSPQGRHGYTF. As DNA, the CDR3 is TGTGCCAGCAGTTTCAGCCCACAGGGACGTCATGGCTACACCTTC.

This clonotype was detected many times. The V and J genes are TRBV4-3 and TRBJ2-7; no clear D gene. The V gene's germline CDR1 is LGHNA and CDR2 YSLEER. This CDR3 contains 14 residues. V was trimmed by 0 bases and J by 0 bases, leaving 6 bases between them. Written as DNA, the CDR3 is TGCGCCAGCAGCCAAGAAGCGAGCTCCTACGAGCAGTACTTC. It codes for CASSQEASSYEQYF.

This clonotype was observed at least ten times. V and J are TRBV13 and TRBJ2-5; D assignment may be TRBD1 or TRBD2 (6 bases each). The V end lost 5 bases, the J end lost 3 bases, and 19 bases lay between the germline ends. The CDR3 extends over 16 amino acids. Germline loops: CDR1 PRHDT, CDR2 FYEKMQ (reference sequence). In DNA, the CDR3 is TGTGCCAGCAGCACTCGACCGAGGGGGGTGGAAGAGACCCAGTACTTC. This sequence encodes CASSTRPRGVEETQYF.

This clonotype was recorded many times. V is TRBV21-1 and J is TRBJ2-4; the DNA was not used to check the table's D call, TRBD1. TRBV21-1 is a recognized pseudogene. The CDR3 has 18 amino acids. CDR3 coding DNA: TGTGCCAGCAGCAAACGAACTGTACAGGGTATGGCCAAAAACATTCAGTACTTC. Encoded protein: CASSKRTVQGMAKNIQYF.

V and J are TRBV12-3 or TRBV12-4 and TRBJ2-3; no clear D. V lost 2 bases and J lost 6, with 12 bases in between. The CDR3 has 14 amino acids. In DNA form, the CDR3 reads TGTGCCAGCAGTTTAAGGACGCCGGCGGATACGCAGTATTTT. This gives the protein CASSLRTPADTQYF.

Turning to this clonotype: This clone may be a read error of a much larger clone one base away. V gene TRBV5-4 combines with J gene TRBJ2-3; no reliable D call. CDR1 is SGHNT and CDR2 is YYREEE in the germline V gene (reference sequence). Trimming took off 4 bases at V and 5 bases at J, with 17 bases between the two ends. This CDR3 is 15 amino acids long. CDR3 sequence: CASSPVGAARDTQYF. CDR3 DNA: TGTGCCAGCAGCCCGGTAGGTGCGGCGAGAGATACGCAGTATTTT.

V and J are TRBV7-2 and TRBJ2-3; possibly TRBD1 for D (5 bases). This CDR3 is 15 amino acids long. Germline assignment: CDR1 SGHTA and CDR2 FQGNSA. Trimming removed 2 bases at V and 6 bases at J, with 15 bases between. The CDR3, as DNA: TGTGCCAGCAGCTTACGCTGGACACAGAGGGATACGCAGTATTTT. This gives the protein CASSLRWTQRDTQYF.

This clonotype was found many times. V is TRBV7-8 and J is TRBJ1-1; D is unclear. CDR1 and CDR2 (germline): SGHVS, FQNEAQ. V lost 6 bases and J lost 3, with 23 bases in between. The CDR3 totals 17 residues. CDR3 region: CASSFNFEGTRDTEAFF. The CDR3 DNA is TGTGCCAGCAGTTTTAACTTTGAGGGTACAAGGGACACTGAAGCTTTCTTT.

The rearrangement joins TRBV20-1 to TRBJ2-2, with 10 bases matching TRBD1. Trimming cost V 6 bases and J 4 bases; bases outside gene matches: 5. Germline assignment: CDR1 DFQATT and CDR2 SNEGSKA (reference sequence). This CDR3 has 14 amino acids. CDR3 nucleotide sequence: TGCAGTGCCCGGAGGGACAGGGGCACCGGGGAGCTGTTTTTT. Translating gives CSARRDRGTGELFF.

This clonotype was detected many times. The rearrangement joins TRBV29-1 to TRBJ2-5; 9 bases are a match to TRBD1. The germline CDR1 and CDR2 sequences are SQVTM and ANQGSEA. This CDR3 contains 13 residues. Trimming took 8 bases from V and 1 from J; bases not matched to a gene: 5. Here the CDR3 reads CSHRDRVQETQYF. In nucleotides, the CDR3 is TGCAGCCACCGGGACAGGGTCCAAGAGACCCAGTACTTC.

This chain connects TRBV7-9 to TRBJ2-1; D is possibly TRBD2 (6 bases). The ends were cut back, 6 bases at V and 0 bases at J, with 12 bases in the middle. The CDR3 spans 15 residues. CDR1 and CDR2 (germline): SEHNR, FQNEAQ (reference sequence). CDR3 loop: CASRIAASSYNEQFF. Here the CDR3 DNA reads TGTGCCAGCAGAATAGCGGCGAGCTCCTACAATGAGCAGTTCTTC.

This clonotype was counted only a few times. CDR3 in amino acids: CSFRDSYYEQYF. CDR3 sequence (DNA): TGCAGCTTCCGGGACTCGTACTACGAGCAGTACTTC. V is TRBV29-1 and J is TRBJ2-7, with D tentatively TRBD2 (6 bases). The CDR3 loop spans 12 amino acids. The V and J ends lost 8 bases and 3 bases respectively, with 14 bases between them. CDR1 SQVTM and CDR2 ANQGSEA come from the germline V gene.

The chain links TRBV9 to TRBJ2-3; D is uncertain. V lost 0 bases to trimming and J lost 2 bases, with 13 bases between them. Per the germline V gene, CDR1 is SGDLS and CDR2 is YYNGEE. The CDR3 loop spans 16 amino acids. The CDR3 sequence: CASSVDFAPLTDTQYF. The CDR3 DNA sequence: TGTGCCAGCAGCGTAGATTTCGCCCCTCTCACAGATACGCAGTATTTT.

J is TRBJ2-5 and V is TRBV11-2; D not resolved. The ends were cut back, 3 bases at V and 4 bases at J, with 6 bases in the middle. The CDR3 is made up of 12 amino acids. The V gene's germline CDR1 is SGHAT and CDR2 FQNNGV. As DNA, the CDR3 is TGTGCCAGCAGCTTCCTAGGAGAGACCCAGTACTTC. It encodes CASSFLGETQYF.

Only a few counts were recorded for this clonotype. The J gene is TRBJ1-6, the V gene TRBV3-1, with D possibly being TRBD1 (5 bases). Trimming pared 4 bases from V and 7 bases from J, leaving 11 bases between. CDR1 is LGHDT, CDR2 YNNKEL, per germline (reference sequence). The CDR3 runs to 14 residues. The CDR3 region is CASSLTVVNSPLHF. The DNA for the CDR3 is TGTGCCAGCAGCCTGACAGTTGTGAATTCACCCCTCCACTTT. The whole variable domain, filled in from reference TRBV3-1 and TRBJ1-6, reads DTAVSQTPKYLVTQMGNDKSIKCEQNLGHDTMYWYKQDSKKFLKIMFSYNNKELIINETVPNRFSPKSPDKAHLNLHINSLELGDSAVYFCASSLTVVNSPLHFGNGTRLTVT.